What follows is one TCR beta chain and its context. What it binds is not known. This sample is part of a study of blood T cells in healthy people across ages. Study-wide findings and caveats: A greater number of naive CD4+ cells and higher diversity distinguished long-lived donors from aged donors.

The V end lost 2 bases, the J end lost 1 base, and 9 bases lay between the germline ends. CDR3 size: 14 residues. CDR1 and CDR2 (germline): DFQATT, SNEGSKA (reference sequence). A J-beta primer mix and a sample-barcoded 5' primer were used in a second PCR of about 7 to 12 cycles. From the 5' RACE reads, TCRdb called clonotypes with MiXCR, one entry per CDR3 protein. The profile shows 800,000 to 950,000 distinct CDR3 sequences, under 40% of them singletons. The receptor was isolated from a man between 18 and 29 years old in good health. The sequencing sample was made of blood. The genes are TRBV20-1 and TRBJ2-1, with D perhaps TRBD2 (6 bases). The CDR3 DNA sequence: TGCAGTGCTAGACCCGGGACTTCCTACAATGAGCAGTTCTTC. As protein: CSARPGTSYNEQFF.